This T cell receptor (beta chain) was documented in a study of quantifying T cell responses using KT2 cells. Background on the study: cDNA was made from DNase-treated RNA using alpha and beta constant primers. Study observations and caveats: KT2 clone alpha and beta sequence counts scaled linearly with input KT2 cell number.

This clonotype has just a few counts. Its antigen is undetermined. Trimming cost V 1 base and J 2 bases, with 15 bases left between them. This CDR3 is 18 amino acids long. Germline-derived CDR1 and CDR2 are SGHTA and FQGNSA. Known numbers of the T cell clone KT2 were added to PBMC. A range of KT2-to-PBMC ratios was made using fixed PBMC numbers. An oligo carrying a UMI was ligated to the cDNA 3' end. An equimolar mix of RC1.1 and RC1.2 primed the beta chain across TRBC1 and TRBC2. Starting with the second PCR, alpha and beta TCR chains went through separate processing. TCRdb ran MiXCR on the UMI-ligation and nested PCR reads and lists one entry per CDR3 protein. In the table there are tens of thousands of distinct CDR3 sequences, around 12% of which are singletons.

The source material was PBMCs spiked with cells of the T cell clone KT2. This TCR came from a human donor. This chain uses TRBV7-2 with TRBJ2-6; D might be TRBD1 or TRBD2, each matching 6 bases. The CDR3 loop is CASSLVGGRGAGANVLTF. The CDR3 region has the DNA TGTGCCAGCAGCTTAGTGGGAGGCAGGGGTGCTGGGGCCAACGTCCTGACTTTC.